This T cell receptor beta chain was captured by sequencing in a study of vaccination and CD4 T cells after COVID-19. Sequencing of cultured CD4+ T cell DNA used the Oncomine TCR Beta short-read assay. It was from cultured CD4+ T cells that genomic DNA was extracted. Each CDR3 protein is one row after TCRdb ran MiXCR on the PCR reads. The data hold some 10,000 distinct CDR3 sequences, with 28% observed a single time. The study's findings and limits: The study found that a median approximately 86% of reactive clones in convalescent patients appeared only post-vaccination. Median SARS-CoV-2-reactive clonotype numbers went up from roughly 21 to 40, but not significantly.

The V end was cut by 7 bases, the J end by 5 bases, with 13 bases between. The CDR3 has 13 amino acids. The germline V gene encodes CDR1 LNHDA and CDR2 SQIVND (reference sequence). On this clonotype: Its target is not known.

Described treatment: approximately nine-day PBMC culture with coronavirus spike peptide pools or control peptides (ViraFEST assay). During the years 2011-2018, before the COVID-19 pandemic, the unexposed donor's CD4+ T cells were collected. Antigen-specific T cells were expanded with peptide pools by ViraFEST, and TCRs were then sequenced. It was SARS-CoV-2 S/N and four cold-coronavirus spikes that probed unexposed-donor CD4+ T cells, cells permitting. Sequencing used CD4+ T cells from blood, cultured in vitro. This receptor was obtained from a human donor in good health. This sequence joins TRBV19 and TRBJ2-3; perhaps TRBD2 as D (6 bases). CDR3: CASTLPGGDTQYF. The CDR3 DNA follows: TGTGCCAGTACCCTCCCCGGGGGAGATACGCAGTATTTT.